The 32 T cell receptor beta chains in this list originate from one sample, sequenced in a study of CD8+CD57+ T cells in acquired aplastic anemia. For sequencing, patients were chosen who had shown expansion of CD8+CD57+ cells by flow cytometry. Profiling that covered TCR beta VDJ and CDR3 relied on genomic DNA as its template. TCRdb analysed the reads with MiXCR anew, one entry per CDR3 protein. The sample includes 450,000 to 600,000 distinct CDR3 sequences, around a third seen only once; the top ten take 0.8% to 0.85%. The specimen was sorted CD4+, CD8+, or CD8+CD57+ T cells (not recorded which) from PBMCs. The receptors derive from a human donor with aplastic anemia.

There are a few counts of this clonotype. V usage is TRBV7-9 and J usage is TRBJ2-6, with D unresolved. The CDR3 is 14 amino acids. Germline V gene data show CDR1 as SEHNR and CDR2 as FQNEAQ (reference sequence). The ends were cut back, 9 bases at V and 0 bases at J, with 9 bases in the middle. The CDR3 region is CASQRFSGANVLTF. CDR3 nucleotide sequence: TGTGCCAGTCAGAGGTTCTCTGGGGCCAACGTCCTGACTTTC.

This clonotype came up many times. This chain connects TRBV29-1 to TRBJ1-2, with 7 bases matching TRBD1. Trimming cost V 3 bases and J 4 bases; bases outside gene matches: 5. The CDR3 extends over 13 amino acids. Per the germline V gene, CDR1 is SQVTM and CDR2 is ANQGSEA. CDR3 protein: CSVDGQASYGYTF. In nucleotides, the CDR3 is TGCAGCGTTGACGGACAGGCGAGCTATGGCTACACCTTC.

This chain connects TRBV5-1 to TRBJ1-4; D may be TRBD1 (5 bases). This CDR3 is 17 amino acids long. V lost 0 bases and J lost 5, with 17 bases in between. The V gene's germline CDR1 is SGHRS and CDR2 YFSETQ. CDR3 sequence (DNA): TGCGCCAGCAGCTTGGGGTTCGGGGGGGGACGGAATGAAAAACTGTTTTTT. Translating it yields CASSLGFGGGRNEKLFF.

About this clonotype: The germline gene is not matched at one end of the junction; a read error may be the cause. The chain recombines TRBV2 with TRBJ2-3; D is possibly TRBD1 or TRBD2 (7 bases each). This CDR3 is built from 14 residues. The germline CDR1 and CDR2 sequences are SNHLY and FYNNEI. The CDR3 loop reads CASSGGRGTDTRYF. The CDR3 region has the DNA TGTGCCAGCAGTGGCGGGAGAGGGACAGATACGCGGTATTTT.

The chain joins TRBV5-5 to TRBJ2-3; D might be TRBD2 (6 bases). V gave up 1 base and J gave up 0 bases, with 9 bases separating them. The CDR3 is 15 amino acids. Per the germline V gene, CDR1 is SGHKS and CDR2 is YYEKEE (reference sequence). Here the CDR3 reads CASSLYAGSTDTQYF. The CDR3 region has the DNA TGTGCCAGCAGCTTGTATGCGGGAAGCACAGATACGCAGTATTTT.

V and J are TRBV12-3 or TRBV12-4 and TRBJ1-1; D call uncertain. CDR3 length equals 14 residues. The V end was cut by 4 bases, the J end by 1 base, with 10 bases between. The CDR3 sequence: CASSSGRRNTEAFF. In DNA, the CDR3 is TGTGCCAGCAGTTCTGGACGGAGGAACACTGAAGCTTTCTTT.

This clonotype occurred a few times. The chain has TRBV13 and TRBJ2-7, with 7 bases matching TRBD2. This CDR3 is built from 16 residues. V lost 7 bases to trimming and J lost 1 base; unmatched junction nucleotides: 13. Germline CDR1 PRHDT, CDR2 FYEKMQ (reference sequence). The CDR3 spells CASNRMTGGLSYEQYF. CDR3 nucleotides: TGTGCCAGCAACCGAATGACGGGGGGACTTTCCTACGAGCAGTACTTC.

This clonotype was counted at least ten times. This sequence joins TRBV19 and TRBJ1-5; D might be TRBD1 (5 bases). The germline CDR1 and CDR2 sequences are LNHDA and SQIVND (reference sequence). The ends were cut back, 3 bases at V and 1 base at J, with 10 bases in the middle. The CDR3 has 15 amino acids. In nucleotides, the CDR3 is TGTGCCAGTAGTATTTGGGGCGACAGCAATCAGCCCCAGCATTTT. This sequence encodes CASSIWGDSNQPQHF.

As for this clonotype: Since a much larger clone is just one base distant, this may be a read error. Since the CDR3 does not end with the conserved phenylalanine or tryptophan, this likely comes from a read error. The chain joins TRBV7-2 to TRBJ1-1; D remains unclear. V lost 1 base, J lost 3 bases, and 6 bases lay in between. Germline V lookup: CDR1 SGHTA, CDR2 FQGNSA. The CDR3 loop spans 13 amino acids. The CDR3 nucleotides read TGTGCCAGCAGCTTAGACAGATACACTGAAGCTTTCTCT. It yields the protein CASSLDRYTEAFS.

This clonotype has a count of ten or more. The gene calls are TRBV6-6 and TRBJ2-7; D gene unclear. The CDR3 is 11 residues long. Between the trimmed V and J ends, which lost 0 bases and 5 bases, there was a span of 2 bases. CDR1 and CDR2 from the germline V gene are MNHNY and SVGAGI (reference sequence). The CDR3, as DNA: TGTGCCAGCAGTTACTCACACGAGCAGTACTTC. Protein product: CASSYSHEQYF.

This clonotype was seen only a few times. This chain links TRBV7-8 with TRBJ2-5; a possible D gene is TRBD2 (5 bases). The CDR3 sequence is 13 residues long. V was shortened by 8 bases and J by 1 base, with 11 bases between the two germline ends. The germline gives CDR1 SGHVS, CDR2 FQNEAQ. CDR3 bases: TGTGCCAGCCGGCGACTACTCCAAGAGACCCAGTACTTC. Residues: CASRRLLQETQYF.

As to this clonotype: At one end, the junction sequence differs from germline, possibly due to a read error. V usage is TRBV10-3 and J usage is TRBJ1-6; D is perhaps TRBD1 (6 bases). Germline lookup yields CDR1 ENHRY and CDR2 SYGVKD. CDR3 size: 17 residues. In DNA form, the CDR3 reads TGTGCCAGCAGTGAATGGACAGCCACCTGGTGTAATTCACCCCTCCACTTT. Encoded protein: CASSEWTATWCNSPLHF.

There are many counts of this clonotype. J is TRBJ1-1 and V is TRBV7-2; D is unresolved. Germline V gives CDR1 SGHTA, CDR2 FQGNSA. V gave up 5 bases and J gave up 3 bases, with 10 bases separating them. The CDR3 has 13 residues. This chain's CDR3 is CASSVRRDTEAFF. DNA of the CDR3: TGTGCCAGCAGCGTACGAAGGGACACTGAAGCTTTCTTT.

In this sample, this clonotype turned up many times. The CDR3 region has the DNA TGTGCCAGCAGCCCAGGGTTCAGAGAGACCCAGTACTTC. Translated: CASSPGFRETQYF. The chain combines TRBV7-2 with TRBJ2-5; D possibly corresponds to TRBD1 (5 bases). Per the germline V gene, CDR1 is SGHTA and CDR2 is FQGNSA. Trimming took off 5 bases at V and 4 bases at J, with 11 bases between the two ends. The CDR3 spans 13 residues.

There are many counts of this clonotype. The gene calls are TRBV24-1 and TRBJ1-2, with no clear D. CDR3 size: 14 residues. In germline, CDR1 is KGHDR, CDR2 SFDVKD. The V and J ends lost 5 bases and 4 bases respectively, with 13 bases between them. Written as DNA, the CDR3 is TGTGCCACCAGTGCTGACGGACCATTCTATGGCTACACCTTC. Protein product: CATSADGPFYGYTF.

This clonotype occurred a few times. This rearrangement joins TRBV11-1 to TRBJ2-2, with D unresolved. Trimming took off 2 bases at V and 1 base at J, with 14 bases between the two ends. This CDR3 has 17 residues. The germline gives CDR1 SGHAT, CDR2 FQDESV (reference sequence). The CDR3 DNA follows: TGTGCCAGCAGCTTAATTCCCTCGGCAGGGAACACCGGGGAGCTGTTTTTT. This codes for CASSLIPSAGNTGELFF.

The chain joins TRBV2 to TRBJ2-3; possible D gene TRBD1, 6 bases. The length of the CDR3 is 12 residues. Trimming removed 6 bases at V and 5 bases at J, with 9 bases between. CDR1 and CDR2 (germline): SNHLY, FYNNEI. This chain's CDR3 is CASSLQGDTQYF. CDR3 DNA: TGTGCCAGCAGCCTACAGGGAGATACGCAGTATTTT.

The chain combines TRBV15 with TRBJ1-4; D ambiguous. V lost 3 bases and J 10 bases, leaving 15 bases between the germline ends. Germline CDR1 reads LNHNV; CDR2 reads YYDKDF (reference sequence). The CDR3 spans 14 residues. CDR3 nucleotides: TGTGCCACCAGCAGTGTACCCCGTCGAGGAAAACTGTTTTTT. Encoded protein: CATSSVPRRGKLFF.

The CDR3 DNA reads TGCAGCGTTCTGTCGGGACAGGGGAACTATGGCTACACCTTC. This translates into CSVLSGQGNYGYTF. The rearrangement joins TRBV29-1 to TRBJ1-2, with 10 bases aligning to TRBD1. The CDR3 extends over 14 amino acids. After removal of 5 bases from V and 2 bases from J, the junction contained 5 bases not matched to a gene. Germline V gene sequence: CDR1 SQVTM, CDR2 ANQGSEA.

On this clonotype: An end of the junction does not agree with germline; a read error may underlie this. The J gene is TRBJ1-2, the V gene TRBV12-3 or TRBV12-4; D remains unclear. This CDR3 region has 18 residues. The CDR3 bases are TGTGTCAGCAGTTTACTCTCTGCAAGGCCTAATACACATTATGGCTACACCTTC. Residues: CVSSLLSARPNTHYGYTF.

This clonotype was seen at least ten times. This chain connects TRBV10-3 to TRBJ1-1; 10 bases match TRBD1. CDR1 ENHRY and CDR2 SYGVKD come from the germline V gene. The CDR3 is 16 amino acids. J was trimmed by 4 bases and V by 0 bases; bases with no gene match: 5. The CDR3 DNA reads TGTGCCATCAGTGAGTCGAGTTGGACAGGGGGCACTGAAGCTTTCTTT. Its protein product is CAISESSWTGGTEAFF.

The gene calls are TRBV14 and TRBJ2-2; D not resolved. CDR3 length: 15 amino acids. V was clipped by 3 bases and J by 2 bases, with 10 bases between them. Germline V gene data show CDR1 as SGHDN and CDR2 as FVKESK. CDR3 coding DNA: TGTGCCAGCAGCCAGGATGGCAGAAACACCGGGGAGCTGTTTTTT. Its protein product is CASSQDGRNTGELFF.

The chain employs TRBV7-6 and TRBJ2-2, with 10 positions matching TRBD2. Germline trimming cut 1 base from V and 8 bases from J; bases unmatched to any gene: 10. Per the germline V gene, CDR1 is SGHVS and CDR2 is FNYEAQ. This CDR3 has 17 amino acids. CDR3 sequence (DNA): TGTGCCAGCAGCTTAGAGGCTAGCGGGAGTCGAAGGGGGGAGCTGTTTTTT. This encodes CASSLEASGSRRGELFF.

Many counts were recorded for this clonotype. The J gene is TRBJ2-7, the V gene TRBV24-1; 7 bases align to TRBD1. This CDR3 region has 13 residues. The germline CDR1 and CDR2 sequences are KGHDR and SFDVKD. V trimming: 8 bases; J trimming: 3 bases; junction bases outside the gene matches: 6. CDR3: CATNNRGIYEQYF. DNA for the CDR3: TGTGCCACCAATAACAGGGGCATCTACGAGCAGTACTTC.

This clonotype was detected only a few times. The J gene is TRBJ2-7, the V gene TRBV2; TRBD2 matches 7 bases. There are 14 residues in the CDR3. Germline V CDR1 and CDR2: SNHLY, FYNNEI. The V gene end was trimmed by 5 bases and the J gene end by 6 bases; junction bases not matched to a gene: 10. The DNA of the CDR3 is TGTGCCAGCAGTTACGTCGGGGGGATCGGCGAGCAGTACTTC. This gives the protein CASSYVGGIGEQYF.

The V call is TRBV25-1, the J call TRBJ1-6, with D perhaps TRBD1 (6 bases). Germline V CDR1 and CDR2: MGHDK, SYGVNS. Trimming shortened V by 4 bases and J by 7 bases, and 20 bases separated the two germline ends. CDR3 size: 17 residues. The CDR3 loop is CASSGVGATGNNSPLHF. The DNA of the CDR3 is TGTGCCAGCAGTGGGGTGGGGGCCACAGGGAACAATTCACCCCTCCACTTT.

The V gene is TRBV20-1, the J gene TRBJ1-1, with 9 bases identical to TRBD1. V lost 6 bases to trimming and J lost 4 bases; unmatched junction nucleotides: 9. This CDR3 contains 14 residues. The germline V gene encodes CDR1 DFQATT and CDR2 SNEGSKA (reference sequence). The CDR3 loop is CSASIGDRVTEAFF. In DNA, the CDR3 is TGCAGTGCGTCCATCGGGGACAGGGTCACTGAAGCTTTCTTT.

The CDR3 here is CATQGGPGSGYTF. The CDR3 DNA sequence: TGTGCCACCCAAGGGGGCCCTGGGAGCGGCTACACCTTC. V gene TRBV2 combines with J gene TRBJ1-2, with 7 bases fitting TRBD1. Germline V gene sequence: CDR1 SNHLY, CDR2 FYNNEI. V gave up 10 bases and J gave up 8 bases; unmatched junction bases: 13. The CDR3 runs to 13 residues. Filled out from reference TRBV2 and TRBJ1-2, the complete variable domain reads EPEVTQTPSHQVTQMGQEVILRCVPISNHLYFYWYRQILGQKVEFLVSFYNNEISEKSEIFDDQFSVERPDGSNFTLKIRSTKLEDSAMYFCATQGGPGSGYTFGSGTRLTVV.

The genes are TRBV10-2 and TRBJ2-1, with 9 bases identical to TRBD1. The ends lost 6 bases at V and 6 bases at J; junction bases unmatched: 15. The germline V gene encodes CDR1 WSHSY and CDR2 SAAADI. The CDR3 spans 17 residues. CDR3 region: CASRTRTGETGFNEQFF. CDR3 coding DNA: TGCGCCAGCAGAACCCGGACAGGGGAGACAGGGTTCAATGAGCAGTTCTTC.

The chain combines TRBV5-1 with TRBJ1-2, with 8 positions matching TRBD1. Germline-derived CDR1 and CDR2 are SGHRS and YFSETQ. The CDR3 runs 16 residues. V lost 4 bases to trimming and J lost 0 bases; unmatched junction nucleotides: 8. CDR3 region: CASSAGQELPNYGYTF. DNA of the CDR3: TGCGCCAGCAGCGCGGGACAGGAGCTCCCTAACTATGGCTACACCTTC.

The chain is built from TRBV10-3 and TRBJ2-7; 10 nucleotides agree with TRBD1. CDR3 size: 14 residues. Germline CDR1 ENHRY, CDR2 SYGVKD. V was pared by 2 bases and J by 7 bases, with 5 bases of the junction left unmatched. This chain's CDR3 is CAISEPGQGFEQYF. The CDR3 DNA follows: TGTGCCATCAGTGAGCCGGGACAGGGGTTTGAGCAGTACTTC.

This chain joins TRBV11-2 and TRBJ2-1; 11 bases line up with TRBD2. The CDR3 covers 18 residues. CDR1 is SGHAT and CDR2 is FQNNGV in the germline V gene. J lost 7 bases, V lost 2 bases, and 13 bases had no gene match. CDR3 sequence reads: CASSLLLSLAGVGNEQFF. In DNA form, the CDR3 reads TGTGCCAGCAGCTTACTTCTCTCACTAGCGGGAGTCGGGAATGAGCAGTTCTTC. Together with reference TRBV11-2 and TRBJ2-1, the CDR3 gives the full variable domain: EAGVAQSPRYKIIEKRQSVAFWCNPISGHATLYWYQQILGQGPKLLIQFQNNGVVDDSQLPKDRFSAERLKGVDSTLKIQPAKLEDSAVYLCASSLLLSLAGVGNEQFFGPGTRLTVL.